This T cell receptor (beta chain) was found in a study of blood T cell repertoires in COVID-19. V lost 5 bases, J lost 6 bases, and 25 bases lay in between. Germline V gene data show CDR1 as SGHTA and CDR2 as FQGNSA. CDR3 length: 18 amino acids. Cohort allocation depended upon clinical history that participants reported. Per the original data handling: Reference gene primer amplification gave nucleated cell count estimates. TCRdb keeps only in-frame clones here, not all; method: immunoSEQ multiplex PCR. V and J calls and clone size are as listed in that table; D and trimming were resolved from the DNA. Of 200,000 to 250,000 clones in the sample, approximately 90% were seen once.

The chain recombines TRBV7-2 with TRBJ1-4; perhaps TRBD1 as D (5 bases). The specimen sequenced was PBMCs or T cells enriched from blood (not recorded which). The receptor comes from a man in his thirties or forties who had recovered from COVID-19. The CDR3, as DNA: TGTGCCAGCAGCCCGTCAGGGTTAAGGCCACCTTATGATGAAAAACTGTTTTTT. As protein: CASSPSGLRPPYDEKLFF.